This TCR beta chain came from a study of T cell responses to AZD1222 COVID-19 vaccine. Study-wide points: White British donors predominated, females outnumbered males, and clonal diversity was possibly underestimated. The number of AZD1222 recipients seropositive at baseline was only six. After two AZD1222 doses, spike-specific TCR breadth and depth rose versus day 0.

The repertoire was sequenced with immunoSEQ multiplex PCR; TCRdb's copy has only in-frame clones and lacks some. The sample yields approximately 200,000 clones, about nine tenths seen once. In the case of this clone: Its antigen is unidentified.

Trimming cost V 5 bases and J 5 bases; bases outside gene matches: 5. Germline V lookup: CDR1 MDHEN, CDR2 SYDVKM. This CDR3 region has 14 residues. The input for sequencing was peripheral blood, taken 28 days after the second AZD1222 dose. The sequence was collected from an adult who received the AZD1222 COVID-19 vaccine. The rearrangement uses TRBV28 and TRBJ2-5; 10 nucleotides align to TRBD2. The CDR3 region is CASSLAGDIETQYF. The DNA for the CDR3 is TGTGCCAGCAGTCTAGCGGGAGACATTGAGACCCAGTACTTC.